This note documents a single T cell receptor (beta chain) sequence. This clonotype has just a few counts. It lacks a known antigen. Qualities for individual bases were not recorded, and no much larger clone is one base off. This sample was included in a study of early T cells in non-severe SARS-CoV-2 infection (dated by TCRdb to the early 2020s). In terms of the full investigation: Because TCR sequencing relied on bulk RNA taken from unsorted whole blood, pairing of alpha and beta chains was not possible.

For CDR1 and CDR2, the germline V gene lists MNHEY and SVGAGI. Spanning cysteine to phenylalanine, the CDR3 consists of 17 amino acids. The entry retains the CDR3 DNA only, 51 bases that are in frame from base 1. V is shortened by 2 bases, J by 6 bases, and the region joining them spans 19 bases. What the study reported, not specific to this receptor: VDJdb matching was skewed toward anti-spike CD8 responses and likely underestimated virus-specific expansions, missing private and CD4 specificities.

Library generation was performed with 5' RACE. TCRdb lists the instrument as NextSeq 500. Unique molecular identifiers were attached to individual cDNA molecules in the TCR library protocol so that sequencing error and PCR bias could be corrected. TCR alpha and beta chains were both sequenced, and the abundances of alpha and beta sequences in each sample were closely correlated with each other. For the original study's pipeline: Decombinator V4 was used to annotate TCR sequences for V gene, J gene and CDR3. TCRs were defined as expanded if a significant change between any two time points was detected under a Poisson model with p below 0.0001. TCR abundances were normalised to the total number of TCRs sequenced per sample and were expressed as counts per million. MAIT TCRs were defined by TRAV1-2 paired with TRAJ12, TRAJ20 or TRAJ33, and iNKT TCRs by TRAV10 paired with TRAJ18. VDJdb, accessed on 1 November 2021, was searched for TCRs annotated for CMV, EBV and SARS-CoV-2, and TCRs annotated for more than one antigen were excluded. Using fastp trimming at Q25 and MiXCR clonotype assembly, TCRdb reanalyzed the public sequencing data and kept in-frame beta chains. CDR3 protein sequences are deduplicated, and each keeps its most common genes and DNA. These V and J calls rely on TCRdb rather than the paper's analysis. The sample has about 46,000 distinct CDR3 sequences on record, approximately 9% of them singletons. The top ten hold about 5.4% of the sample.

The study was a case-control design nested within a healthcare worker cohort in London, UK, with weekly nasopharyngeal swab PCR tests and blood sampling. Healthcare workers were enrolled in the week of the UK lockdown, from 23 to 31 March 2020, and were followed every week for up to roughly 15 weeks. The receptor comes from an adult who was a healthcare worker with PCR-confirmed SARS-CoV-2 infection or an uninfected control (not recorded which). Sequenced material: whole blood, taken at baseline. The chain is made from TRBV6-5 and TRBJ2-2; TRBD2 could be the D gene, as 6 bases match. The sequenced DNA is TGTGCCAGCAGTTACATGTTGCGTACGGGAGACCCCGGGGAGCTGTTTTTT. This is translated as CASSYMLRTGDPGELFF.